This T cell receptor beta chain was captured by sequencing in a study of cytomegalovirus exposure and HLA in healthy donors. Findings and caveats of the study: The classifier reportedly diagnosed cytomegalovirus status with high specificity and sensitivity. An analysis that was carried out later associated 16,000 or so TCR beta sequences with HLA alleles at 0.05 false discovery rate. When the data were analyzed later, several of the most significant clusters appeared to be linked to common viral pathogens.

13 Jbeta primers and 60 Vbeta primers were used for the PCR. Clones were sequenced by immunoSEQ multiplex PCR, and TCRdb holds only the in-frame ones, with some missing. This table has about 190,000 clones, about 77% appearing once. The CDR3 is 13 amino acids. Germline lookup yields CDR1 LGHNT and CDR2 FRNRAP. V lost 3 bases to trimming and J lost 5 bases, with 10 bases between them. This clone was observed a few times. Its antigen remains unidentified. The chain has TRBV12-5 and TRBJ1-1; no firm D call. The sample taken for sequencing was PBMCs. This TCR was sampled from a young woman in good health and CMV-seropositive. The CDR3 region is CASGLGSRTEAFF. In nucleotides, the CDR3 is TGTGCTAGTGGTTTAGGGAGTAGGACTGAAGCTTTCTTT.